This note documents a single T cell receptor beta chain sequence. No antigen is known for it. The study ran its PCR with 60 Vbeta and 13 Jbeta primers. The method was immunoSEQ multiplex PCR; TCRdb's version includes in-frame clones alone and lacks a portion of them. The data hold 150,000 to 200,000 clones, with around 86% observed a single time. The V gene's germline CDR1 is SGHTA and CDR2 FQGNSA. The CDR3 sequence is 15 residues long. Germline trimming cut 5 bases from V and 6 bases from J; bases unmatched to any gene: 8. The data were taken from a study of cytomegalovirus exposure and HLA in healthy donors. Whole-study results and caveats: It has been reported that TCR beta sequences accurately predicted the HLA-A and HLA-B alleles of most subjects. Most TCR beta V segments were productive about 87% or about 30% of the time in an earlier analysis. Later genetic work tied a missense DCLRE1C variant to beta-chain V and J trimming.

Sequencing was carried out using PBMCs. This chain links TRBV7-2 with TRBJ2-2; 8 bases map to TRBD1. The TCR comes from a human donor in good health. CDR3 nucleotide sequence: TGTGCCAGCAGCGTAACAGGGGGTAACGCCGGGGAGCTGTTTTTT. Its protein is CASSVTGGNAGELFF.